The TCR beta chain described here comes from a study of blood T cell repertoires in COVID-19. As for the study in general: From T cells, B-cell-depleted T cells, or PBMCs came the material, which was cDNA or gDNA.

Data came from immunoSEQ multiplex PCR; TCRdb stores just in-frame clones and leaves some out. This sample yields around 16,000 clones, of which more than 75% are seen a single time; roughly 20% belongs to the top ten. Germline V gives CDR1 SEHNR, CDR2 FQNEAQ (reference sequence). V was clipped by 0 bases and J by 6 bases; unmatched bases: 4. The CDR3 is 14 residues long. The chain combines TRBV7-9 with TRBJ2-7; 8 bases are shared with TRBD1. Specimen: peripheral blood. This TCR was recovered from a man older than 75 with active or convalescent COVID-19. For the CDR3, the DNA is TGTGCCAGCAGCTTAGCGACAGGGGCGGGCGAGCAGTACTTC. Translation gives CASSLATGAGEQYF.